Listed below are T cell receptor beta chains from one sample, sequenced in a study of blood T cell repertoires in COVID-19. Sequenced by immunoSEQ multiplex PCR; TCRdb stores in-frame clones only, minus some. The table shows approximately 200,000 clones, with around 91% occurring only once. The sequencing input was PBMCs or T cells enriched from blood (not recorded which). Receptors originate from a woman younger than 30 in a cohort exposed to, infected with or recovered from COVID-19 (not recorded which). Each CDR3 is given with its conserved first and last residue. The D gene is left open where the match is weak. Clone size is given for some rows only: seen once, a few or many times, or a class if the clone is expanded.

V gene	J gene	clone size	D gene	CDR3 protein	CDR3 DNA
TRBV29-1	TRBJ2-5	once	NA	CSVLIRVETQYF	TGCAGCGTTCTTATCAGGGTAGAGACCCAGTACTTC
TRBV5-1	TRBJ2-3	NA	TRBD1	CASSFGDRGRGDTQYF	TGCGCCAGCAGCTTTGGGGACAGGGGCAGGGGAGATACGCAGTATTTT
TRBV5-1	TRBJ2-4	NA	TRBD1	CASSLAGQGGNIQYF	TGCGCCAGCAGCTTGGCTGGACAGGGGGGAAACATTCAGTACTTC
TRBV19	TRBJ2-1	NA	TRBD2	CATSGGEYNEQFF	TGTGCCACTAGCGGGGGGGAGTACAATGAGCAGTTCTTC
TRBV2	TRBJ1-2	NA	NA	CASSVRGGGYTF	TGTGCCAGCAGTGTCAGGGGTGGGGGCTACACCTTC
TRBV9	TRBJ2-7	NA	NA	CASSPGQSFYEQYF	TGTGCCAGCAGCCCCGGACAGAGTTTCTACGAGCAGTACTTC
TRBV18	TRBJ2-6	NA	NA	CASSPIGGGAGANVLTF	TGTGCCAGCTCCCCCATTGGGGGCGGAGCTGGGGCCAACGTCCTGACTTTC
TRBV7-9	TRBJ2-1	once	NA	CASSLPREIDEQFF	TGTGCCAGCAGCTTACCCCGGGAGATAGATGAGCAGTTCTTC
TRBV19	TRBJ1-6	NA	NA	CASSSKENANSPLHF	TGTGCCAGTAGTTCCAAGGAGAACGCTAATTCACCCCTCCACTTT
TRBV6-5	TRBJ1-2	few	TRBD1	CASSFTGANYGYTF	TGTGCCAGCAGCTTTACAGGGGCGAACTATGGCTACACCTTC
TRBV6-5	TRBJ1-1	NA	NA	CASSSLRGTEAFF	TGTGCCAGCAGTTCACTTAGGGGAACTGAAGCTTTCTTT
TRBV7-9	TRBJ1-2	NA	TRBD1	CASSRSGTVYGYTF	TGTGCCAGCAGCCGATCCGGGACAGTTTATGGCTACACCTTC
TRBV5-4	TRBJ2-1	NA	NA	CASSLPSSYNEQFF	TGTGCCAGCAGCCTCCCGAGCTCCTACAATGAGCAGTTCTTC
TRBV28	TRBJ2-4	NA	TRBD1	CASRTDRGNIQYF	TGTGCCAGCAGAACGGACAGGGGAAACATTCAGTACTTC
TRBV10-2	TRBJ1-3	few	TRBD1	CASSRTGTGAGNTIYF	TGCGCCAGCAGCCGCACCGGGACAGGGGCCGGAAACACCATATATTTT
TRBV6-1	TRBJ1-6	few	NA	CASSEGLWPPLHF	TGTGCCAGCAGTGAAGGGCTGTGGCCACCCCTCCACTTT